This T cell receptor beta chain was captured in a study of blood T cell repertoires in COVID-19. The wider study: Sites across the United States, Italy and Spain contributed samples from acute and convalescent COVID-19. T cells, B-cell-depleted T cells, or PBMCs provided the cDNA or gDNA that served as material.

This clone was seen just once. The germline gene is not matched at one end of the junction; a read error may be the cause. As handled by the study authors: The assay estimated nucleated cells by amplifying reference gene primers. The data were produced by immunoSEQ multiplex PCR, yet TCRdb's version contains in-frame clones alone and is incomplete. Clone size and V and J calls were adopted from that table, with D and trimming inferred from the DNA. The sample lists approximately 250,000 clones; around 84% were seen once. The CDR3 has 14 residues. The germline gives CDR1 SSHAT, CDR2 FNYEAQ (reference sequence).

The chain uses TRBV7-7 and TRBJ2-5, with 7 positions matching TRBD1. The TCR originated in a woman between 35 and 50 years old who had recovered from COVID-19. The sequenced sample was peripheral blood. CDR3 in amino acids: CASSAEGGGETQYF. In DNA, the CDR3 is TGTGCTAGCAGCGCTGAAGGGGGCGGGGAGACCCAGTACTTC. The full variable domain, completed using reference TRBV7-7 and TRBJ2-5, is GAGVSQSPRYKVTKRGQDVTLRCDPISSHATLYWYQQALGQGPEFLTYFNYEAQPDKSGLPSDRFSAERPEGSISTLTIQRTEQRDSAMYRCASSAEGGGETQYFGPGTRLLVL.